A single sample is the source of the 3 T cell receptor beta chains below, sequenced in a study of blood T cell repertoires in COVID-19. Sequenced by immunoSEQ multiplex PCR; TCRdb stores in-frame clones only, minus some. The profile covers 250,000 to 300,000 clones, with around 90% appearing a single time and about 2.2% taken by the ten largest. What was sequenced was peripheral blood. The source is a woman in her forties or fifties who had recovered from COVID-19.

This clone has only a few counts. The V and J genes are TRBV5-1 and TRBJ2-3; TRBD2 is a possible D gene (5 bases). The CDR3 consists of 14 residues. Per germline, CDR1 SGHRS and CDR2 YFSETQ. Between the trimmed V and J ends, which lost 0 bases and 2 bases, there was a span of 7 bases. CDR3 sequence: CASSLADYTDTQYF. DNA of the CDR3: TGCGCCAGCAGCTTGGCAGACTACACAGATACGCAGTATTTT. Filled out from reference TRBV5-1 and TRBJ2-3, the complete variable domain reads KAGVTQTPRYLIKTRGQQVTLSCSPISGHRSVSWYQQTPGQGLQFLFEYFSETQRNKGNFPGRFSGRQFSNSRSEMNVSTLELGDSALYLCASSLADYTDTQYFGPGTRLTVL.

The CDR3: CASSTQGVWVTEAFF. DNA of the CDR3: TGTGCCAGCAGTACCCAGGGGGTGTGGGTCACTGAAGCTTTCTTT. This chain connects TRBV6-2 or TRBV6-3 to TRBJ1-1; 7 positions agree with TRBD1. CDR1 and CDR2 (germline): MNHEY, SVGEGT. The CDR3 is 15 amino acids. J lost 4 bases, V lost 5 bases, and 10 bases had no gene match.

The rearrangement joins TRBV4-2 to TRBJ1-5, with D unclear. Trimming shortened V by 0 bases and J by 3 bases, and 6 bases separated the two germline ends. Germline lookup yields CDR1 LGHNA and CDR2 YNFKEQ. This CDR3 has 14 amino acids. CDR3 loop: CASSQDTPNQPQHF. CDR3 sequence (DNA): TGTGCCAGCAGCCAAGATACACCCAATCAGCCCCAGCATTTT.